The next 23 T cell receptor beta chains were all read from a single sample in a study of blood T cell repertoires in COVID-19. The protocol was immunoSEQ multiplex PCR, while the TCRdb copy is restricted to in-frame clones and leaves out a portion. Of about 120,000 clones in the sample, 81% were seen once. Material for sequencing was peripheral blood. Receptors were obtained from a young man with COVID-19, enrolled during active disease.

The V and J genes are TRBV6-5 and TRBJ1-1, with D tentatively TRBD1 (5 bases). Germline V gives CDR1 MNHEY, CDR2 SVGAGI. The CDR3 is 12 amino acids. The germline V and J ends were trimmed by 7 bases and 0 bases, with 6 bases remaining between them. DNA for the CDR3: TGTGCCAGCAACAGGATGAACACTGAAGCTTTCTTT. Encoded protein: CASNRMNTEAFF.

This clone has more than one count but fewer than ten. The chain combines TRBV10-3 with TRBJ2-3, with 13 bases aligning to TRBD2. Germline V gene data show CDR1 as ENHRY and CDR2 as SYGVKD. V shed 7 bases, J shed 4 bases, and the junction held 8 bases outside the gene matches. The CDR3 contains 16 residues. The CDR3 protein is CAITNPTSGGSDTQYF. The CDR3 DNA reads TGTGCCATCACCAACCCGACTAGCGGGGGGTCAGATACGCAGTATTTT.

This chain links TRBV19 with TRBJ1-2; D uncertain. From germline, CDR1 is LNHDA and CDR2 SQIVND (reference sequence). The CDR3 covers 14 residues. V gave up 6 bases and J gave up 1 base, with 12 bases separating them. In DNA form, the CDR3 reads TGTGCCAGTAGGCGCGGGTTAGGTAACTATGGCTACACCTTC. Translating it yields CASRRGLGNYGYTF.

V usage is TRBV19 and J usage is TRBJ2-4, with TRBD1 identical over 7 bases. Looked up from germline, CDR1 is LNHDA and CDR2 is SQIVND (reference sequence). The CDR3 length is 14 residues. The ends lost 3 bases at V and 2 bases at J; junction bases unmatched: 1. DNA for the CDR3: TGTGCCAGTAGTATGGGACAGACCAAAAACATTCAGTACTTC. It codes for CASSMGQTKNIQYF.

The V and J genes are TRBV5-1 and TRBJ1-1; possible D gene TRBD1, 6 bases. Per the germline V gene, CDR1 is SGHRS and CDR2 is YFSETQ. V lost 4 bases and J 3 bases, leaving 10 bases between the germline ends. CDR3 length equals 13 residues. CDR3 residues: CASSPRTDTEAFF. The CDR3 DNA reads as TGCGCCAGCAGCCCCCGGACAGACACTGAAGCTTTCTTT.

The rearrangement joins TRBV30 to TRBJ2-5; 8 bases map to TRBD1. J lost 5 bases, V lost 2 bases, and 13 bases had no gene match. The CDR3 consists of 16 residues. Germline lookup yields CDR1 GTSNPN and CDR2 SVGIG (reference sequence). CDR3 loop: CAWSLGTGGLAETQYF. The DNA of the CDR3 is TGTGCCTGGAGTCTGGGGACAGGAGGTTTGGCGGAGACCCAGTACTTC.

CDR3 sequence reads: CASSWTSPYEQYF. The CDR3 DNA follows: TGTGCCAGCAGTTGGACTAGCCCCTACGAGCAGTACTTC. This chain links TRBV12-3 or TRBV12-4 with TRBJ2-7, with TRBD2 identical over 8 bases. J gave up 2 bases and V 4 bases, and 1 base lay outside the gene matches. The CDR3 covers 13 residues.

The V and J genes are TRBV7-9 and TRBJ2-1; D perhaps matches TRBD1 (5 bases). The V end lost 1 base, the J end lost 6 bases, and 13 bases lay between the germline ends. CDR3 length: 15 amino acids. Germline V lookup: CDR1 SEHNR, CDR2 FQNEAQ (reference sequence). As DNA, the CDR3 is TGTGCCAGCAGCTTAGGACAGCCCTTAGTCAATGAGCAGTTCTTC. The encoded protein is CASSLGQPLVNEQFF. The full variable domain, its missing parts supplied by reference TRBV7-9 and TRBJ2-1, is DTGVSQNPRHKITKRGQNVTFRCDPISEHNRLYWYRQTLGQGPEFLTYFQNEAQLEKSRLLSDRFSAERPKGSFSTLEIQRTEQGDSAMYLCASSLGQPLVNEQFFGPGTRLTVL.

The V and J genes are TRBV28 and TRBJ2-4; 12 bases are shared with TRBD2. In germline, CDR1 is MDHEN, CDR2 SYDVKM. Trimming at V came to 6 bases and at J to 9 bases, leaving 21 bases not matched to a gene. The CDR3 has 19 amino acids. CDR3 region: CASSTRGITLAGGEGIQYF. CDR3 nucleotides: TGTGCCAGCAGCACGCGCGGGATAACACTAGCGGGGGGAGAGGGCATTCAGTACTTC.

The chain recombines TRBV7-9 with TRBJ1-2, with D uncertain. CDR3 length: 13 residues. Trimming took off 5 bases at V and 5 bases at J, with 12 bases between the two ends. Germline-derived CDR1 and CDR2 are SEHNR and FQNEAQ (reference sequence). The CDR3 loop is CASSQEGSYGYTF. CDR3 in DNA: TGTGCCAGCAGCCAGGAAGGGAGTTATGGCTACACCTTC.

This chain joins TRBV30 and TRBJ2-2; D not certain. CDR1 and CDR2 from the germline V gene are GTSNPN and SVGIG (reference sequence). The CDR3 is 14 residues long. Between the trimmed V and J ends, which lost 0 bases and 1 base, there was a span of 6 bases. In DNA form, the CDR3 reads TGTGCCTGGAGTGTAGGCGGGAACACCGGGGAGCTGTTTTTT. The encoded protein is CAWSVGGNTGELFF.

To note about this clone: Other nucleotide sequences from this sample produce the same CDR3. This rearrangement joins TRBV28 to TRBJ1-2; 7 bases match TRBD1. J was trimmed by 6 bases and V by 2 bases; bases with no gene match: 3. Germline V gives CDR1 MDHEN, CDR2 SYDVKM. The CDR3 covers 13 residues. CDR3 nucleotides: TGTGCCAGCAGTTTAGGGCAGGGGGATGGCTACACCTTC. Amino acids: CASSLGQGDGYTF.

The CDR3 is CASRPDSGNTIYF. The CDR3, as DNA: TGTGCCAGCAGGCCAGACTCTGGAAACACCATATATTTT. The chain recombines TRBV7-3 with TRBJ1-3, with D unclear. The CDR3 extends over 13 amino acids. V lost 6 bases to trimming and J lost 0 bases, with 6 bases between them. Germline CDR1 and CDR2: SGHTA and FQGTGA.

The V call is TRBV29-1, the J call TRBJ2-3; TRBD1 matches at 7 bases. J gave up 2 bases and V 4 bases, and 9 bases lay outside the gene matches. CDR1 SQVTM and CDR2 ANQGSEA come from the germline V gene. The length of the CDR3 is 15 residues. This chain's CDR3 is CSVGYGTDSTDTQYF. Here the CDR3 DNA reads TGCAGCGTTGGATATGGGACAGATTCCACAGATACGCAGTATTTT.

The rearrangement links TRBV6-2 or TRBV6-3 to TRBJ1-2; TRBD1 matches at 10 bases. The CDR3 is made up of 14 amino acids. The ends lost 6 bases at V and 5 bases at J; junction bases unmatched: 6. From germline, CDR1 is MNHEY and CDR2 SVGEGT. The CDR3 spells CASSHPGQGYGYTF. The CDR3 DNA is TGTGCCAGCAGCCACCCGGGACAGGGGTATGGCTACACCTTC.

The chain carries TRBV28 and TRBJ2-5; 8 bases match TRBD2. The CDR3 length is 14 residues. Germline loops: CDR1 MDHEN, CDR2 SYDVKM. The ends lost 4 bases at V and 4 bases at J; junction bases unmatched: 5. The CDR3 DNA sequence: TGTGCCAGCAGTTCCCCAGCGGGAGTAGAGACCCAGTACTTC. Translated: CASSSPAGVETQYF.

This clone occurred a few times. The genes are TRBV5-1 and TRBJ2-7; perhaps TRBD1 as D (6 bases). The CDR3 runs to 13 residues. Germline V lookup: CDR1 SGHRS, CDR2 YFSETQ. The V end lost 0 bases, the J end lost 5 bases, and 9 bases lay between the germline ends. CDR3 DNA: TGCGCCAGCAGCTTGGACAGGGATCACGAGCAGTACTTC. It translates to CASSLDRDHEQYF.

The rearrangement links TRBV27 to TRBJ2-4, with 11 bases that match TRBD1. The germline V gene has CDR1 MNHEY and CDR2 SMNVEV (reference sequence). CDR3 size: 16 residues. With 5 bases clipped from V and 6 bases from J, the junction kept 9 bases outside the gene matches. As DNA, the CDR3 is TGTGCCAGCAGTCCTGGCCCGGGACAGGGGGTAAACATTCAGTACTTC. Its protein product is CASSPGPGQGVNIQYF.

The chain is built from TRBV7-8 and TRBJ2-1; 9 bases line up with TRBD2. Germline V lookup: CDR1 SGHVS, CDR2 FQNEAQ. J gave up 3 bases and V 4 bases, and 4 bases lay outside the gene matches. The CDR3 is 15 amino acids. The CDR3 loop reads CASSSPTSGYNEQFF. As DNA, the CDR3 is TGTGCCAGCAGCTCCCCGACTAGCGGCTACAATGAGCAGTTCTTC.

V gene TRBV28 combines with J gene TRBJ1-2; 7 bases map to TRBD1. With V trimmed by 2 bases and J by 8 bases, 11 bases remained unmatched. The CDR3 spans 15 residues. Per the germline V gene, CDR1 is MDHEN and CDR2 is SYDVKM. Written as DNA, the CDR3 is TGTGCCAGCAGTTTAGAACAGGGGCCCAGTAGGGGCTACACCTTC. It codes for CASSLEQGPSRGYTF.

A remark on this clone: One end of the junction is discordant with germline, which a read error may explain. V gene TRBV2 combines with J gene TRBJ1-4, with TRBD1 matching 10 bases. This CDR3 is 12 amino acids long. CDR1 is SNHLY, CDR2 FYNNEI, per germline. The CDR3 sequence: CASTTDTGTGVF. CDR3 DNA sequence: TGTGCCAGCACCACCGACACCGGGACAGGGGTTTTT. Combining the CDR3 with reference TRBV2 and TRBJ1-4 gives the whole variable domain EPEVTQTPSHQVTQMGQEVILRCVPISNHLYFYWYRQILGQKVEFLVSFYNNEISEKSEIFDDQFSVERPDGSNFTLKIRSTKLEDSAMYFCASTTDTGTGVFGSGTQLSVL.

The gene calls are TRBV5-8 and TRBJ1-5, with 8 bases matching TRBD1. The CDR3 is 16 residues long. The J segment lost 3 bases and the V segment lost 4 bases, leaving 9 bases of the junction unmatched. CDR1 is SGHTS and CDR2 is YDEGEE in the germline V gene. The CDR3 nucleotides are TGTGCCAGCAGCCTCCGGACAGGGAATCCCAATCAGCCCCAGCATTTT. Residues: CASSLRTGNPNQPQHF. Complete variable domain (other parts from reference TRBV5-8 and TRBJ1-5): EAGVTQSPTHLIKTRGQQATLRCSPISGHTSVYWYQQALGLGLQFLLWYDEGEERNRGNFPPRFSGRQFPNYSSELNVNALELEDSALYLCASSLRTGNPNQPQHFGDGTRLSIL.

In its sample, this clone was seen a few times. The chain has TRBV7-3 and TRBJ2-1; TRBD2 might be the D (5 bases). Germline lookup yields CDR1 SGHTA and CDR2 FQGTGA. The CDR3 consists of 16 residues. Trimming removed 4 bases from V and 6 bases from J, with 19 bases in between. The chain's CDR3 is CASSYLAHGLGNEQFF. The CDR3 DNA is TGTGCCAGCAGCTACCTAGCTCATGGTTTAGGCAATGAGCAGTTCTTC.